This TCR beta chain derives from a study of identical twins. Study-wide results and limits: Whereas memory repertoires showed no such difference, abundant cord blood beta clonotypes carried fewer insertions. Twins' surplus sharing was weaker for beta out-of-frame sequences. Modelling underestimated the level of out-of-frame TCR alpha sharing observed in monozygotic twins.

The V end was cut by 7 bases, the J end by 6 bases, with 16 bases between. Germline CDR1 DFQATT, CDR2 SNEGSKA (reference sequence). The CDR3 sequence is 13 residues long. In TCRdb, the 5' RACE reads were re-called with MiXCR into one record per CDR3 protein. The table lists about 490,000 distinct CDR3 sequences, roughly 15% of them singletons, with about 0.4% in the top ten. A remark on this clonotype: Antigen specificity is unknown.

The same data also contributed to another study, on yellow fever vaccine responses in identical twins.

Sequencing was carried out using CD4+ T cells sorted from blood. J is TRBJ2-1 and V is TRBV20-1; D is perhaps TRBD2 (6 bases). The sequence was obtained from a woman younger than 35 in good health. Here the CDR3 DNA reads TGCAGTGAATGGGGAACGGGGGTCAATGAGCAGTTCTTC. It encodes CSEWGTGVNEQFF.